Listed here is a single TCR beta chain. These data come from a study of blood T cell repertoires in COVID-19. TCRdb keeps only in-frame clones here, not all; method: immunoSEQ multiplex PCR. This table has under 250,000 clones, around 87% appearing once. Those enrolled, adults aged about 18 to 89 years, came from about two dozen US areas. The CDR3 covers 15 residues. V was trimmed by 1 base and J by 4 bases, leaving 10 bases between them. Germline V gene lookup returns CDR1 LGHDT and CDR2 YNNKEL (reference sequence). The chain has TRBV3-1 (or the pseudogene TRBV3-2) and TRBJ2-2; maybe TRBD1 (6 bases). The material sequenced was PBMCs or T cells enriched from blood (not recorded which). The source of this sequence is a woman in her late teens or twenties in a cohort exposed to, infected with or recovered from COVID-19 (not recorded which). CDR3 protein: CASSQGGGFTGELFF. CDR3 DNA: TGTGCCAGCAGCCAAGGAGGGGGATTCACCGGGGAGCTGTTTTTT.